These 2 T cell receptor beta chains share one sample of origin, sequenced in a study of shared clonotypes between healthy human individuals. TCRdb keeps only in-frame clones here, not all; method: immunoSEQ multiplex PCR. This sample has approximately 1.9 million clones, with over 85% found just once. It was CD45RO-negative cells, positively selected for CCR7, that made up naive CD8 cells, with terminally differentiated effector memory CD45RA+ cells excluded. The specimen sequenced was naive CD8+ T cells from PBMCs. Receptors were obtained from a man aged 18 to 30 in good health. Some clones in this sample may be carry-over from other donors' samples.

The V call is TRBV5-1, the J call TRBJ2-3; 9 bases fit TRBD2. V was clipped by 2 bases and J by 3 bases; unmatched bases: 1. The CDR3 is made up of 14 amino acids. Looked up from germline, CDR1 is SGHRS and CDR2 is YFSETQ. Here the CDR3 reads CASSLGLATDTQYF. The CDR3 coding sequence is TGCGCCAGCAGCTTAGGACTAGCGACAGATACGCAGTATTTT.

The J gene is TRBJ1-2, the V gene TRBV6-6; 8 positions agree with TRBD1. Germline V gene data show CDR1 as MNHNY and CDR2 as SVGAGI (reference sequence). V lost 7 bases and J lost 4; bases outside the gene matches: 8. The CDR3 extends over 14 amino acids. The CDR3 protein is CASIGQGQGYGYTF. Here the CDR3 DNA reads TGTGCCAGCATCGGACAGGGACAAGGCTATGGCTACACCTTC.